This TCR beta chain was captured by sequencing in a study of T cells after yellow fever vaccination. TCRdb re-analysed the 5' RACE reads in MiXCR, keeping a single row per CDR3 protein. Of 250,000 or so distinct CDR3 sequences detected, roughly 4% appear once; the ten largest clones hold 15% to 20%. This clonotype showed up many times. V lost 2 bases and J 1 base, leaving 11 bases between the germline ends. Germline V CDR1 and CDR2: MNHNS, SASEGT. The CDR3 consists of 15 residues. V is TRBV6-1 and J is TRBJ1-2; D might be TRBD1 (6 bases). The receptor's source is a man in his late teens or twenties who received the YFV17D yellow fever vaccine. The sample was PBMCs, taken 15 days after the yellow fever booster vaccination. CDR3 loop: CASSEHRAVNYGYTF. CDR3 nucleotide sequence: TGTGCCAGCAGTGAACACAGGGCGGTTAACTATGGCTACACCTTC.